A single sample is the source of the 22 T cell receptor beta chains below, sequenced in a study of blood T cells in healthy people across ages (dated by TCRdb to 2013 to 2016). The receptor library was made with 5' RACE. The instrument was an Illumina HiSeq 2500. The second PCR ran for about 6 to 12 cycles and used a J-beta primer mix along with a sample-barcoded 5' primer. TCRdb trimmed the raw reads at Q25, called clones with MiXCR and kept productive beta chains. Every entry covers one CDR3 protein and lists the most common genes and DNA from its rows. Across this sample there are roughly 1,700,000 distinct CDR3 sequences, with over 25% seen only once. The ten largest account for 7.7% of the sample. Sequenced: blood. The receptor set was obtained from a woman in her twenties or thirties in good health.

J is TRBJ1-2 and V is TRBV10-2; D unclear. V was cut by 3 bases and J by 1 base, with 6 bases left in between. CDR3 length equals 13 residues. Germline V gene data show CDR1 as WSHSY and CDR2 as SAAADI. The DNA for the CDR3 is TGCGCCAGCAGTGAAAACAGTAACTATGGCTACACCTTC. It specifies CASSENSNYGYTF.

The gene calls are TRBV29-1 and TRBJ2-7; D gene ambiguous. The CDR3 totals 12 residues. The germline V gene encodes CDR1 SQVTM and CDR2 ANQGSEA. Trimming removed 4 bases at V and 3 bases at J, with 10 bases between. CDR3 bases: TGCAGCGTTGGGGGTAGTTACTACGAGCAGTACTTC. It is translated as CSVGGSYYEQYF.

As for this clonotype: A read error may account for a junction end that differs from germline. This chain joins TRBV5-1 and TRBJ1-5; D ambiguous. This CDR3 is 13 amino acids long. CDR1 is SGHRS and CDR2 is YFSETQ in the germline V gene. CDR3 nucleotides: TGCGCCAGCGGCTTGGACGTAAATCAGCCCCAGCATTTT. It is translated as CASGLDVNQPQHF.

The CDR3 loop reads CASSLDWREGANEKLFF. The CDR3 DNA reads as TGTGCCAGCAGCTTGGATTGGCGGGAAGGAGCTAATGAAAAACTGTTTTTT. The genes are TRBV5-5 and TRBJ1-4, with unresolved D. Germline V lookup: CDR1 SGHKS, CDR2 YYEKEE (reference sequence). V was clipped by 0 bases and J by 3 bases, with 15 bases between them. The CDR3 extends over 17 amino acids.

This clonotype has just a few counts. CDR3 in DNA: TGTGCCAGCAGCCCCTCGCTAGCGGGAGTAGGAGAGCAGTACTTC. It is translated as CASSPSLAGVGEQYF. The chain links TRBV7-2 to TRBJ2-7; 10 bases map to TRBD2. V lost 5 bases, J lost 7 bases, and 11 bases stayed unmatched. The CDR3 covers 15 residues. Germline CDR1 is SGHTA and CDR2 is FQGNSA.

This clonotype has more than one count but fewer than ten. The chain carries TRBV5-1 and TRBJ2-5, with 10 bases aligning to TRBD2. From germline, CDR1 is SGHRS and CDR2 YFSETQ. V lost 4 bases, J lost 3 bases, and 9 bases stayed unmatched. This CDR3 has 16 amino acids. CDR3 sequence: CASSPGLARIKETQYF. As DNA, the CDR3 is TGCGCCAGCAGCCCGGGACTAGCGAGAATAAAAGAGACCCAGTACTTC.

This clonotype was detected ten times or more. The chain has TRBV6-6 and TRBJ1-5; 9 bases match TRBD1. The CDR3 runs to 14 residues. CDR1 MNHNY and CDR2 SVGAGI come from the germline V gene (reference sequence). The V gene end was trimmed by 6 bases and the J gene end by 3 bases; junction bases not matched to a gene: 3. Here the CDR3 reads CASSRTGDNQPQHF. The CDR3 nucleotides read TGTGCCAGCAGCCGGACAGGGGACAATCAGCCCCAGCATTTT.

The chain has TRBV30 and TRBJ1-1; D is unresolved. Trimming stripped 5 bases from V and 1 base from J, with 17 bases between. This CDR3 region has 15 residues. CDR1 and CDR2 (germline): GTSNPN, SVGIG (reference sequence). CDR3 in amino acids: CAWLPSTHSNTEAFF. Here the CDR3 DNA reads TGTGCCTGGCTCCCCTCGACACACTCGAACACTGAAGCTTTCTTT.

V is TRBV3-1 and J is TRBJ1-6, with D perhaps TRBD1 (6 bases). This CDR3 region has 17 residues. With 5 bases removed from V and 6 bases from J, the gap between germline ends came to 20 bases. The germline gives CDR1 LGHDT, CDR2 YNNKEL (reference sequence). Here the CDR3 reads CASSLQRQATSNSPLHF. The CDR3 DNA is TGTGCCAGCAGCTTACAAAGACAGGCAACCTCTAATTCACCCCTCCACTTT.

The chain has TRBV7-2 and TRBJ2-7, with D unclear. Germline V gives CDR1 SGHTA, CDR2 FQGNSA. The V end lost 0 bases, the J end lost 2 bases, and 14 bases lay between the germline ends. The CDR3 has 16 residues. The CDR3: CASSLARGIRTYEQYF. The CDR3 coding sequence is TGTGCCAGCAGCTTAGCGCGTGGTATAAGGACCTACGAGCAGTACTTC.

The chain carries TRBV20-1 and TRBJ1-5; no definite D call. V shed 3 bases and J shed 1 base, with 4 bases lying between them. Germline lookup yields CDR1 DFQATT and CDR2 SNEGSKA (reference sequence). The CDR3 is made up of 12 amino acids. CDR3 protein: CSARRSNQPQHF. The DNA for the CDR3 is TGCAGTGCTAGGAGAAGCAATCAGCCCCAGCATTTT.

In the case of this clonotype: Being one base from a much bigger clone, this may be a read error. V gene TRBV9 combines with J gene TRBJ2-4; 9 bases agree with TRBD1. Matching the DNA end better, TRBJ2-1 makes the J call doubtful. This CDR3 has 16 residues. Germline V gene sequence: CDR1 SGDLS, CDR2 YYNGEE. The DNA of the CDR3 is TGTGCCAGCAGCCCAGGACAGGGGTTGGCCAAAAACATTCAGTTCTTC. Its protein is CASSPGQGLAKNIQFF.

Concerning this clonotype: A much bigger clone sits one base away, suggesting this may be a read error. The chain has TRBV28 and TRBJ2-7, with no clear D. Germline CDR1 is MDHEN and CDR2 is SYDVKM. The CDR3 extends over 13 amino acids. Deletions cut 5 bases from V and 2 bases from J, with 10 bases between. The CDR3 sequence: CASSITYTYEQYF. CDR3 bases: TGTGCCAGCAGTATAACGTACACCTACGAGCAGTACTTC.

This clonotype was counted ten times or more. The CDR3 here is CAIASTGDQYEQYF. The CDR3 region has the DNA TGTGCCATCGCCTCAACAGGGGACCAATACGAGCAGTACTTC. The V and J genes are TRBV10-3 and TRBJ2-7; TRBD1 matches at 7 bases. Germline V gene lookup returns CDR1 ENHRY and CDR2 SYGVKD. The junction had 11 bases not matched to a gene; V was cut back by 8 bases and J by 4 bases. This CDR3 is 14 amino acids long.

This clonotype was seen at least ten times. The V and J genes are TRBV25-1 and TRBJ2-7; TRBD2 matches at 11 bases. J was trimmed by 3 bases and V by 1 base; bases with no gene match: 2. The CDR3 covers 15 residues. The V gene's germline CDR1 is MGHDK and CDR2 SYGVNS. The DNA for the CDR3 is TGTGCCAGCAGTGAATTGGGGACTAGCGGCTACGAGCAGTACTTC. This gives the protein CASSELGTSGYEQYF.

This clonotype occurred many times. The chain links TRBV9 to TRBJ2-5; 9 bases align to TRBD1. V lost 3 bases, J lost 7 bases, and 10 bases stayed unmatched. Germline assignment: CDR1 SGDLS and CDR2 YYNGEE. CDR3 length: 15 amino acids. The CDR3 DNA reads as TGTGCCAGCAGCGCCAAACAGGGGGCTCCAGGGACCCAGTACTTC. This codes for CASSAKQGAPGTQYF.

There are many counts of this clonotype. The CDR3 here is CSALDRSNGGSYEQYF. CDR3 in DNA: TGCAGTGCTTTGGACAGGTCCAATGGCGGGAGCTACGAGCAGTACTTC. The chain carries TRBV20-1 and TRBJ2-7; D tentatively fits TRBD1 or TRBD2 (7 bases each). The CDR3 loop spans 16 amino acids. From germline, CDR1 is DFQATT and CDR2 SNEGSKA (reference sequence). V gave up 5 bases and J gave up 3 bases, with 23 bases separating them.

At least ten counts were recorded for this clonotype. DNA for the CDR3: TGTGCCACCACGAGTGGTCAGACCACAGATACGCAGTATTTT. Translated, it gives CATTSGQTTDTQYF. The chain has TRBV10-3 and TRBJ2-3; no firm D call. The CDR3 length is 14 residues. Trimming took off 10 bases at V and 2 bases at J, with 16 bases between the two ends. The germline V gene encodes CDR1 ENHRY and CDR2 SYGVKD.

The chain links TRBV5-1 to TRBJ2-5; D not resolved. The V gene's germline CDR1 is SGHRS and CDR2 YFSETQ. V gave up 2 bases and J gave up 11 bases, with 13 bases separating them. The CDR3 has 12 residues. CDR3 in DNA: TGCGCCAGCAGCTTTGACGCACAAGAGCAGTACTTC. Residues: CASSFDAQEQYF.

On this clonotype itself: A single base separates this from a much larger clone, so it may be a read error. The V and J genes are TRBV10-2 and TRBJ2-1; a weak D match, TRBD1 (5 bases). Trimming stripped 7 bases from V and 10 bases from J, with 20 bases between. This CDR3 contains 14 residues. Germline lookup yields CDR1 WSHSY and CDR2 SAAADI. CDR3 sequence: CASTTPRQTYEQFF. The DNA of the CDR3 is TGCGCCAGCACCACGCCACGACAGACCTACGAGCAGTTCTTC.

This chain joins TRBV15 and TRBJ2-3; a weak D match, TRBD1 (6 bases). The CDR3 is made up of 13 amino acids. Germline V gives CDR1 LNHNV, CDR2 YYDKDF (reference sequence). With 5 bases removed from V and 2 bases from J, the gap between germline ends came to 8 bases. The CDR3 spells CATSDRPTDTQYF. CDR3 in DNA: TGTGCCACCAGCGACAGGCCCACAGATACGCAGTATTTT.

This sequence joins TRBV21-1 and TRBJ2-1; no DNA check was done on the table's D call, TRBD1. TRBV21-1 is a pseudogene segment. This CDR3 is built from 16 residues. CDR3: CASSETTGGAIDEQFF. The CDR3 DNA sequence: TGTGCCAGCAGCGAGACAACAGGGGGCGCGATAGATGAGCAGTTCTTC.